These T cell receptor beta chains were read from a single sample in a study of T cell responses to AZD1222 COVID-19 vaccine. TCRdb keeps only in-frame clones here, not all; method: immunoSEQ multiplex PCR. The table has some 150,000 clones, approximately 95% seen once. The sequencing here drew on peripheral blood, taken on day 0 of MenACWY control vaccination. The receptors originated from an adult in good health. CDR3s leave out the opening cysteine and the closing phenylalanine or tryptophan. The order of the fields is J gene, V gene, CDR3 protein.

TRBJ2-7 TRBV10-1 ASSVGYAYEQY
TRBJ2-3 TRBV19 ASSTRTHTDTQY
TRBJ1-1 TRBV6-4 ASSDEANTEAF
TRBJ2-4 TRBV3-1/TRBV3-2 ASSHVGGGNIQY
TRBJ2-5 TRBV18 ASSPTQGTQY
TRBJ1-1 TRBV28 ASSYTGQMNTEAF
TRBJ1-1 TRBV28 ASRGTGGAPEAF
TRBJ2-2 TRBV12-5 ASGLVPPGLAPGGELF
TRBJ2-1 TRBV10-3 AISEAGRSNEQF
TRBJ2-1 TRBV7-9 ASSLTLAEQF
TRBJ1-2 TRBV5-1 ASSLEGANYGYT
TRBJ2-3 TRBV30 AWSVRDTQY
TRBJ1-3 TRBV5-4 ASSLVGGSGNTIY
TRBJ2-5 TRBV5-1 ASRSSVEFETQY
TRBJ2-3 TRBV4-1 ASSQDRGAFTDTQY
TRBJ1-2 TRBV29-1 SVGGTGGDGYT
TRBJ1-1 TRBV28 ASNAGIMNTEAF